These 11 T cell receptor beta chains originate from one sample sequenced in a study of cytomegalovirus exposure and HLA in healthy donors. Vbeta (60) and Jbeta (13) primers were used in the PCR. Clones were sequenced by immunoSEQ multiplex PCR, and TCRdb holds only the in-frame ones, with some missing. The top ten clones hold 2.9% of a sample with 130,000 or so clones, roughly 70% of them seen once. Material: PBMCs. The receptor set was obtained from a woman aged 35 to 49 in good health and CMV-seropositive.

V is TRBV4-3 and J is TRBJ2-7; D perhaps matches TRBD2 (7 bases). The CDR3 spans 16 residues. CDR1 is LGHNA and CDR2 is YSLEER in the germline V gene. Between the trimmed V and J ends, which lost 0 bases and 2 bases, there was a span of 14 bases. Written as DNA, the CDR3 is TGCGCCAGCAGCCAAGATAAACGGGGGGCCACCTACGAGCAGTACTTC. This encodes CASSQDKRGATYEQYF.

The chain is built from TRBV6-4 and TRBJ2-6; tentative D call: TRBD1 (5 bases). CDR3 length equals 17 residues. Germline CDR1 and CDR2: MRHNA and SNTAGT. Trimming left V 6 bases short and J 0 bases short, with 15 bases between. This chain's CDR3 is CASSPGISSSGANVLTF. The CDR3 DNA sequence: TGTGCCAGCAGCCCAGGGATTTCGAGCTCTGGGGCCAACGTCCTGACTTTC.

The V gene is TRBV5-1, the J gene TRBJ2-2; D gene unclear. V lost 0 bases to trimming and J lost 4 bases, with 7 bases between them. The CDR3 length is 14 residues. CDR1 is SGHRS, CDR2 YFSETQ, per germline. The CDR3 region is CASSLGGFTGELFF. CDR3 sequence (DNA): TGCGCCAGCAGCTTGGGCGGATTCACCGGGGAGCTGTTTTTT.

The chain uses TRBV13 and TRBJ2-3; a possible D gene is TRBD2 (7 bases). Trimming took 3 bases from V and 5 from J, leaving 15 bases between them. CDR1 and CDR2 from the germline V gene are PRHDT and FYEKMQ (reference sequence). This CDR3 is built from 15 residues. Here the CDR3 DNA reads TGTGCCAGCAGCTTCGACGGGGGGCGGGAAGATACGCAGTATTTT. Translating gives CASSFDGGREDTQYF.

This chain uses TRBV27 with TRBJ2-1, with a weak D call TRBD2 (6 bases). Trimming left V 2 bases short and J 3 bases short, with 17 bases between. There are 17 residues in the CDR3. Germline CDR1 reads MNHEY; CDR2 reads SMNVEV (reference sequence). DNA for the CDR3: TGTGCCAGCAGTTTACTGGGACCGGAGGGCGGCTACAATGAGCAGTTCTTC. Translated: CASSLLGPEGGYNEQFF.

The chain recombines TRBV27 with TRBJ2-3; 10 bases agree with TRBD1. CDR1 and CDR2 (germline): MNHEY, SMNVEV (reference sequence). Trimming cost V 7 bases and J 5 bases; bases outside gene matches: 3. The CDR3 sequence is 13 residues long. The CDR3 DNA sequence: TGTGCCAGCACGGACAGGGGGGGAGATACGCAGTATTTT. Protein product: CASTDRGGDTQYF.

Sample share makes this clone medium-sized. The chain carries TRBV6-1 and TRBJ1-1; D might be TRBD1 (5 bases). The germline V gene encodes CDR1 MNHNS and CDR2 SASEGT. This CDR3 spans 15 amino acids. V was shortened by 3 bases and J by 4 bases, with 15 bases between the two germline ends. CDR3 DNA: TGTGCCAGCAGTGATGCGCTTGACAGCGTCACTGAAGCTTTCTTT. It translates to CASSDALDSVTEAFF.

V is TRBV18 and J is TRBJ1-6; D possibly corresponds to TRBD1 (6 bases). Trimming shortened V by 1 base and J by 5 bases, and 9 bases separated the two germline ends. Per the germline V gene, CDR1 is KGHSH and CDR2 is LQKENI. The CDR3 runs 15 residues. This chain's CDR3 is CASSPLQGDNSPLHF. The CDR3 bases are TGTGCCAGCTCACCACTACAGGGCGATAATTCACCCCTCCACTTT.

CDR3: CATKVGTSGGVPGELFF. As DNA, the CDR3 is TGTGCCACCAAAGTCGGGACTAGCGGAGGGGTCCCGGGGGAGCTGTTTTTT. The genes are TRBV7-8 and TRBJ2-2; the match to TRBD2 covers 11 bases. With V trimmed by 10 bases and J by 8 bases, 18 bases remained unmatched. Germline V gene lookup returns CDR1 SGHVS and CDR2 FQNEAQ. This CDR3 region has 17 residues.

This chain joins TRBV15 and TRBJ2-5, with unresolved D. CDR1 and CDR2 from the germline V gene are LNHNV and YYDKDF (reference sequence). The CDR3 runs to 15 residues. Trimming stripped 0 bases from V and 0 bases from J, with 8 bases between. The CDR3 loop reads CATSRDRRYQETQYF. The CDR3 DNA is TGTGCCACCAGCAGAGATAGGAGATACCAAGAGACCCAGTACTTC.

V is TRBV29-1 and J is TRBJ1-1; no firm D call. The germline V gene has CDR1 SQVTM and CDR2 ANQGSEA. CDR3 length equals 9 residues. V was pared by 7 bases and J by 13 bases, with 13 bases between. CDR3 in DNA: TGCAGCGGAGGTCCCGAGGGTTTCTTT. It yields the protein CSGGPEGFF.